The 15 T cell receptor beta chains in this list originate from one sample, sequenced in a study of CD8 T cells in Susac syndrome. The authors reverse transcribed about 0.5 to 1 ug RNA with random hexamers. TCRdb used MiXCR to reprocess the immunoSEQ multiplex PCR reads, holding one entry per CDR3 protein. The sample holds 150,000 to 200,000 distinct CDR3 sequences, about 91% seen once. Sequencing used CD4+ T cells from PBMCs. The receptor source for this set is a human donor in good health.

On this clonotype itself: The junction differs from germline at one of its ends, possibly a read error. The chain has TRBV5-4 and TRBJ2-3; the match to TRBD2 covers 9 bases. The CDR3 has 14 residues. Germline V gene sequence: CDR1 SGHNT, CDR2 YYREEE (reference sequence). The CDR3 nucleotides read TGTGCTAGCAGCTTAGCGGGAGCAGGGGATACGCAGTATTTT. This encodes CASSLAGAGDTQYF.

This clonotype was counted once. The J gene is TRBJ2-7, the V gene TRBV20-1; 12 nucleotides match TRBD2. Looked up from germline, CDR1 is DFQATT and CDR2 is SNEGSKA (reference sequence). CDR3 length equals 15 residues. Germline trimming cut 3 bases from V and 2 bases from J; bases unmatched to any gene: 5. The CDR3 region has the DNA TGCAGTGCTAGGACGACTAGCGGGGGACCCTACGAGCAGTACTTC. As protein: CSARTTSGGPYEQYF.

V and J are TRBV5-1 and TRBJ2-6; D perhaps matches TRBD2 (7 bases). Trimming shortened V by 9 bases and J by 0 bases, and 19 bases separated the two germline ends. Germline CDR1 reads SGHRS; CDR2 reads YFSETQ. This CDR3 region has 17 residues. The DNA of the CDR3 is TGCGCCACCGCAAGCGGGACATTAAACTCTGGGGCCAACGTCCTGACTTTC. Translating gives CATASGTLNSGANVLTF.

J is TRBJ1-3 and V is TRBV6-1; D is unclear. CDR1 MNHNS and CDR2 SASEGT come from the germline V gene. The CDR3 loop spans 14 amino acids. The ends were cut back, 0 bases at V and 4 bases at J, with 7 bases in the middle. CDR3 protein: CASSEAGSGNTIYF. The CDR3 coding sequence is TGTGCCAGCAGTGAAGCGGGATCGGGAAACACCATATATTTT.

V usage is TRBV2 and J usage is TRBJ1-5; the match to TRBD1 covers 8 bases. The V gene end was trimmed by 6 bases and the J gene end by 6 bases; junction bases not matched to a gene: 7. The CDR3 covers 14 residues. The germline gives CDR1 SNHLY, CDR2 FYNNEI. CDR3 DNA: TGTGCCAGCAGCTTCCGACAGGGGTTTCAGCCCCAGCATTTT. Its protein is CASSFRQGFQPQHF.

The chain joins TRBV10-2 to TRBJ2-2; D is ambiguous. The CDR3 contains 11 residues. Looked up from germline, CDR1 is WSHSY and CDR2 is SAAADI. V shed 3 bases and J shed 7 bases, with 3 bases lying between them. The CDR3 protein is CASSELGELFF. Here the CDR3 DNA reads TGCGCCAGCAGTGAACTCGGGGAGCTGTTTTTT.

The chain joins TRBV5-6 to TRBJ1-1; TRBD1 is a possible D gene (5 bases). V lost 0 bases and J lost 4, with 13 bases in between. The CDR3 has 15 residues. The V gene's germline CDR1 is SGHDT and CDR2 YYEEEE. Written as DNA, the CDR3 is TGTGCCAGCAGCTTGGTAGACAGTTCGGGCACTGAAGCTTTCTTT. As protein: CASSLVDSSGTEAFF.

This clonotype appeared once. V and J are TRBV20-1 and TRBJ2-3, with no clear D. This CDR3 is built from 13 residues. Germline loops: CDR1 DFQATT, CDR2 SNEGSKA (reference sequence). V lost 2 bases and J 1 base, leaving 7 bases between the germline ends. CDR3 nucleotides: TGCAGTGCTAGAAAGGACGGCACAGATACGCAGTATTTT. Protein product: CSARKDGTDTQYF.

This chain joins TRBV7-9 and TRBJ2-3, with 7 positions matching TRBD2. This CDR3 spans 17 amino acids. Germline CDR1 SEHNR, CDR2 FQNEAQ (reference sequence). V shed 0 bases, J shed 4 bases, and the junction held 10 bases outside the gene matches. The CDR3 region is CASSLALGTIPPDTQYF. The DNA of the CDR3 is TGTGCCAGCAGCTTAGCGCTCGGGACTATACCCCCAGATACGCAGTATTTT.

This chain links TRBV3-1 with TRBJ2-1; D is ambiguous. The CDR3 is 11 residues long. Per germline, CDR1 LGHDT and CDR2 YNNKEL (reference sequence). The V end was cut by 2 bases, the J end by 9 bases, with 5 bases between. CDR3 coding DNA: TGTGCCAGCAGCCAATTGGGTGAGCAGTTCTTC. This translates into CASSQLGEQFF.

This chain connects TRBV2 to TRBJ2-3, with 9 bases that match TRBD1. CDR3 length equals 14 residues. The germline V gene encodes CDR1 SNHLY and CDR2 FYNNEI. V was clipped by 6 bases and J by 4 bases; unmatched bases: 5. The CDR3: CASRRDREADTQYF. The CDR3 bases are TGTGCCAGCAGACGGGACAGGGAGGCAGATACGCAGTATTTT. The whole variable domain, remainder taken from reference TRBV2 and TRBJ2-3, is EPEVTQTPSHQVTQMGQEVILRCVPISNHLYFYWYRQILGQKVEFLVSFYNNEISEKSEIFDDQFSVERPDGSNFTLKIRSTKLEDSAMYFCASRRDREADTQYFGPGTRLTVL.

The chain links TRBV29-1 to TRBJ2-5, with 12 bases aligning to TRBD2. Germline V gene data show CDR1 as SQVTM and CDR2 as ANQGSEA. This CDR3 comprises 15 residues. Germline trimming cut 6 bases from V and 2 bases from J; bases unmatched to any gene: 7. This chain's CDR3 is CSVPPSGRAQETQYF. The CDR3 DNA reads TGCAGCGTACCTCCTAGCGGGAGGGCTCAAGAGACCCAGTACTTC.

This chain joins TRBV6-5 and TRBJ2-3; TRBD2 aligns across 12 bases. This CDR3 comprises 15 residues. CDR1 is MNHEY, CDR2 SVGAGI, per germline. J gave up 1 base and V 10 bases, and 6 bases lay outside the gene matches. CDR3 in amino acids: CATTGLAGRTDTQYF. Written as DNA, the CDR3 is TGTGCCACCACGGGACTAGCGGGCCGCACAGATACGCAGTATTTT.

This rearrangement joins TRBV29-1 to TRBJ2-7, with 8 bases matching TRBD2. Germline V gene sequence: CDR1 SQVTM, CDR2 ANQGSEA. This CDR3 comprises 15 residues. V lost 7 bases to trimming and J lost 3 bases; unmatched junction nucleotides: 14. The CDR3 loop reads CSASGAASGHYEQYF. CDR3 coding DNA: TGCAGCGCCTCAGGTGCGGCTAGCGGGCACTACGAGCAGTACTTC.

The chain is built from TRBV3-1 and TRBJ2-3; 10 bases match TRBD1. Germline V lookup: CDR1 LGHDT, CDR2 YNNKEL (reference sequence). CDR3 size: 16 residues. J was trimmed by 7 bases and V by 4 bases; bases with no gene match: 11. CDR3 DNA: TGTGCCAGCAGCCCGTTAGCCCGGGACAGGGGAAATACGCAGTATTTT. It encodes CASSPLARDRGNTQYF.